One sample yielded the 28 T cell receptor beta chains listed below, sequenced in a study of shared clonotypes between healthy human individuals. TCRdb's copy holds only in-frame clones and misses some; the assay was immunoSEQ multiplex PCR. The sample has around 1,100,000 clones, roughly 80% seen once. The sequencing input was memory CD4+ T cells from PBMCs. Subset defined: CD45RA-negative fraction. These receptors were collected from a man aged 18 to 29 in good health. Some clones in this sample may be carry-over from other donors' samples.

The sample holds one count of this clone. CDR3 loop: CASSSIGLAGVQDTQYF. As DNA, the CDR3 is TGTGCCAGCAGCTCCATAGGACTAGCGGGAGTTCAAGATACGCAGTATTTT. The V gene is TRBV7-2, the J gene TRBJ2-3, with TRBD2 matching over 13 bases. The V gene's germline CDR1 is SGHTA and CDR2 FQGNSA. This CDR3 is 17 amino acids long. J gave up 5 bases and V 4 bases, and 9 bases lay outside the gene matches.

The CDR3 loop reads CSGRDTSYEQYF. The CDR3, as DNA: TGCAGCGGCCGCGACACCTCCTACGAGCAGTACTTC. V and J are TRBV29-1 and TRBJ2-7; no clear D. This CDR3 contains 12 residues. The germline V gene has CDR1 SQVTM and CDR2 ANQGSEA. Trimming pared 7 bases from V and 0 bases from J, leaving 10 bases between.

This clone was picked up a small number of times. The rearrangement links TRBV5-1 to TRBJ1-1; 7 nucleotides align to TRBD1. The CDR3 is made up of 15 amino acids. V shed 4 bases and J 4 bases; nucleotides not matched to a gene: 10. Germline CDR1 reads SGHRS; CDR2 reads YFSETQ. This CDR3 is CASSGGDREGTEAFF. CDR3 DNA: TGCGCCAGCAGCGGAGGAGACAGGGAGGGCACTGAAGCTTTCTTT.

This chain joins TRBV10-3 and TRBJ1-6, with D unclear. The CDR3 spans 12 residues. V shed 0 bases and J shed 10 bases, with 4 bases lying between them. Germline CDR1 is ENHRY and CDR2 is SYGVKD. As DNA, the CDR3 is TGTGCCATCAGTGAGTCTTTCTCACCCCTCCACTTT. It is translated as CAISESFSPLHF.

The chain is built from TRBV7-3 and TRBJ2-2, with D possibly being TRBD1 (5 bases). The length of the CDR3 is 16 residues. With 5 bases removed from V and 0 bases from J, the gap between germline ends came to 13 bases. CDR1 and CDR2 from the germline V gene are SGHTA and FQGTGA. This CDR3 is CASSRKTVANTGELFF. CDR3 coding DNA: TGTGCCAGCAGCCGGAAGACAGTCGCGAACACCGGGGAGCTGTTTTTT.

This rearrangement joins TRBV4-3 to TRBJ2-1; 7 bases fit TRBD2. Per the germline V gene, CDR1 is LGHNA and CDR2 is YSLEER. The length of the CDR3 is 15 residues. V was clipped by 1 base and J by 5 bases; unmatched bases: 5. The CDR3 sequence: CASSQGHGTNNEQFF. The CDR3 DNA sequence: TGCGCCAGCAGCCAAGGGCACGGGACTAACAATGAGCAGTTCTTC.

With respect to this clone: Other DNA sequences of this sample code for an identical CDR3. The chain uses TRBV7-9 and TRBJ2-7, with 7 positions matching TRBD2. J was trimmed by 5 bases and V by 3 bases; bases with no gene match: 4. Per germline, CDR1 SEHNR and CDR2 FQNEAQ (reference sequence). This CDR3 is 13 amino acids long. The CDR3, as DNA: TGTGCCAGCAGCTTGGCGGGAGTGGACGAGCAGTACTTC. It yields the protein CASSLAGVDEQYF. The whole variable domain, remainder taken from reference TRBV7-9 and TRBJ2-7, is DTGVSQNPRHKITKRGQNVTFRCDPISEHNRLYWYRQTLGQGPEFLTYFQNEAQLEKSRLLSDRFSAERPKGSFSTLEIQRTEQGDSAMYLCASSLAGVDEQYFGPGTRLTVT.

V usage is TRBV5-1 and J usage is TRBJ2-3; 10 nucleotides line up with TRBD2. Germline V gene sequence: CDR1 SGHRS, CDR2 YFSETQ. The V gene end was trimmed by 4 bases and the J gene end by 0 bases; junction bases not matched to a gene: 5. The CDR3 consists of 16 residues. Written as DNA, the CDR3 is TGCGCCAGCAGCCTTAAGACTAGCGGGAGCACAGATACGCAGTATTTT. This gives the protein CASSLKTSGSTDTQYF. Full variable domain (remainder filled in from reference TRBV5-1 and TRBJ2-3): KAGVTQTPRYLIKTRGQQVTLSCSPISGHRSVSWYQQTPGQGLQFLFEYFSETQRNKGNFPGRFSGRQFSNSRSEMNVSTLELGDSALYLCASSLKTSGSTDTQYFGPGTRLTVL.

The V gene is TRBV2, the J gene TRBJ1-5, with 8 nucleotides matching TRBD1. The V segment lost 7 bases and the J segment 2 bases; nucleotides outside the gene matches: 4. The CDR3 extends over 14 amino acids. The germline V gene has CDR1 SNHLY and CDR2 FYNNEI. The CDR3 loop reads CASTLDRGNQPQHF. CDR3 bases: TGTGCCAGCACCCTGGACAGGGGCAATCAGCCCCAGCATTTT.

The CDR3 loop is CASSQEGTGGSKNIQYF. The CDR3 DNA sequence: TGCGCCAGCAGCCAAGAAGGTACGGGAGGGTCCAAAAACATTCAGTACTTC. The chain joins TRBV4-1 to TRBJ2-4, with 8 bases identical to TRBD2. J lost 2 bases, V lost 0 bases, and 6 bases had no gene match. Germline V gene data show CDR1 as MGHRA and CDR2 as YSYEKL. The CDR3 spans 17 residues.

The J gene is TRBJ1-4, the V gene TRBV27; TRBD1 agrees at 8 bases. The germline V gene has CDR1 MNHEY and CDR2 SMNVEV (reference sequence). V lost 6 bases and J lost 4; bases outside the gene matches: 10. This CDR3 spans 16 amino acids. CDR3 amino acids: CASRRGRQGHNEKLFF. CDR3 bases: TGTGCCAGCAGACGGGGACGACAGGGGCATAATGAAAAACTGTTTTTT.

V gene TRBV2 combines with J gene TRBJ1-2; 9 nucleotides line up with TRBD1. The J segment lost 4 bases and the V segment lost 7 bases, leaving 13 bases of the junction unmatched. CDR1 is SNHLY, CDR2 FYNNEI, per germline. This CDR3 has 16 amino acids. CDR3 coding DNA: TGTGCCAGCAAAATTGAAGCTGGGACAGGGAGCTATGGCTACACCTTC. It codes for CASKIEAGTGSYGYTF.

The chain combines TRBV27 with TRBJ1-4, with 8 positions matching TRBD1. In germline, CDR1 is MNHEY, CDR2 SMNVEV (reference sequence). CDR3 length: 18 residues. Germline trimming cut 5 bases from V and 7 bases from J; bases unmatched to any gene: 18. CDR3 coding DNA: TGTGCCAGCAGTCCTTCCCGAACCCAGGGGGCGCTCGGTGAAAAACTGTTTTTT. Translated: CASSPSRTQGALGEKLFF. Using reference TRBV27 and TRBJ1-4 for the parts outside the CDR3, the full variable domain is EAQVTQNPRYLITVTGKKLTVTCSQNMNHEYMSWYRQDPGLGLRQIYYSMNVEVTDKGDVPEGYKVSRKEKRNFPLILESPSPNQTSLYFCASSPSRTQGALGEKLFFGSGTQLSVL.

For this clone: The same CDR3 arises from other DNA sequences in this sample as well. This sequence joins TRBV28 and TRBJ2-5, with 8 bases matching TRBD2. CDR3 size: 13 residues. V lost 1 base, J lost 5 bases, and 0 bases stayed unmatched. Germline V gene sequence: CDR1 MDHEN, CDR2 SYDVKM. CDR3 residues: CASSLSGGETQYF. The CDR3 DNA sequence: TGTGCCAGCAGTTTATCGGGAGGGGAGACCCAGTACTTC.

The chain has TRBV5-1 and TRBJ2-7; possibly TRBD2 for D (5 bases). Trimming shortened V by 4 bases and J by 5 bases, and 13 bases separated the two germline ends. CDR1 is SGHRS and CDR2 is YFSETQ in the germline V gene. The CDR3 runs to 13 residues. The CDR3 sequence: CASSRDPRDEQYF. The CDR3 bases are TGCGCCAGCAGCCGGGATCCCCGCGACGAGCAGTACTTC.

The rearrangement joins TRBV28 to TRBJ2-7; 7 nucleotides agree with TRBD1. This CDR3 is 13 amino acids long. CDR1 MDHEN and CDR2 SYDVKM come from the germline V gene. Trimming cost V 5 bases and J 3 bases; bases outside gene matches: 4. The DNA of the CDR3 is TGTGCCAGCAGTCGGGACAGCCGCTACGAGCAGTACTTC. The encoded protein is CASSRDSRYEQYF.

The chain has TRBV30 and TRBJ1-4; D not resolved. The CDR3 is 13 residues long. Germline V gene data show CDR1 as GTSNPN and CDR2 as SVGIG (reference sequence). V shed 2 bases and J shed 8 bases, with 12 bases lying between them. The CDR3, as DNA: TGTGCCTGGAGTCAAAATTCGGGGGAAAAACTGTTTTTT. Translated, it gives CAWSQNSGEKLFF.

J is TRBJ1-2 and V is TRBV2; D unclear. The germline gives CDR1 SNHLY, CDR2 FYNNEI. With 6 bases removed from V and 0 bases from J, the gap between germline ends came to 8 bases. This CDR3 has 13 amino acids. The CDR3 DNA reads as TGTGCCAGCAGCGCAGGAGCTAACTATGGCTACACCTTC. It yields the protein CASSAGANYGYTF. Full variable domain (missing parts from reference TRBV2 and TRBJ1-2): EPEVTQTPSHQVTQMGQEVILRCVPISNHLYFYWYRQILGQKVEFLVSFYNNEISEKSEIFDDQFSVERPDGSNFTLKIRSTKLEDSAMYFCASSAGANYGYTFGSGTRLTVV.

CDR3 DNA sequence: TGTGCCAGTAGTGCAGGGGTTGGGGCCACTGAAGCTTTCTTT. Encoded protein: CASSAGVGATEAFF. The chain links TRBV19 to TRBJ1-1, with a possible D match to TRBD1 (6 bases). Looked up from germline, CDR1 is LNHDA and CDR2 is SQIVND (reference sequence). V was shortened by 5 bases and J by 4 bases, with 14 bases between the two germline ends. The CDR3 totals 14 residues.

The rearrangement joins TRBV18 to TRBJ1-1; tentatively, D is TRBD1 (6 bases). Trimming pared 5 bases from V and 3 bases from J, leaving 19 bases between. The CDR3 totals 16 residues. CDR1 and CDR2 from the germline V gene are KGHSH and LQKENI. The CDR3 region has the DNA TGTGCCAGCTCATTTACGGCCCCGGGGGCGGACACTGAAGCTTTCTTT. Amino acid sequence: CASSFTAPGADTEAFF.

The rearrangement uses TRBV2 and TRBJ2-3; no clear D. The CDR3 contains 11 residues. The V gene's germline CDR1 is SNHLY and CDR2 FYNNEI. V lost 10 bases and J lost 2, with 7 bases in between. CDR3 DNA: TGTGCCACCGTCTACACAGATACGCAGTATTTT. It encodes CATVYTDTQYF.

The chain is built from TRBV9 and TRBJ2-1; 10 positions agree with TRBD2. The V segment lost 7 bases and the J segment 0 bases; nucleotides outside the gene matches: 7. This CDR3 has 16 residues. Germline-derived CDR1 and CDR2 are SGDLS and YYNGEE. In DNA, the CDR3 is TGTGCCAGCGGGACTAGCGCCCTTAGCTCCTACAATGAGCAGTTCTTC. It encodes CASGTSALSSYNEQFF.

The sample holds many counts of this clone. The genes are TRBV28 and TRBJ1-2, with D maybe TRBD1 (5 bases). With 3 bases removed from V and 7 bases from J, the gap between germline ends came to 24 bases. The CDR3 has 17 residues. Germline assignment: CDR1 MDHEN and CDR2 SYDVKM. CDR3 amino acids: CASSFPKPGGGGRGYTF. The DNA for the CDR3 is TGTGCCAGCAGTTTTCCCAAACCCGGAGGCGGGGGACGTGGCTACACCTTC.

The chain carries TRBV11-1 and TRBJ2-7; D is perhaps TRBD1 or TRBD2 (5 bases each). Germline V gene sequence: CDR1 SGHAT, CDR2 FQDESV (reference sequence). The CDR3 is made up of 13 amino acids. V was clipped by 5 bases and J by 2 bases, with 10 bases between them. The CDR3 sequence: CASSLGRPYEQYF. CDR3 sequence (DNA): TGTGCCAGCAGCCTGGGACGGCCCTACGAGCAGTACTTC.

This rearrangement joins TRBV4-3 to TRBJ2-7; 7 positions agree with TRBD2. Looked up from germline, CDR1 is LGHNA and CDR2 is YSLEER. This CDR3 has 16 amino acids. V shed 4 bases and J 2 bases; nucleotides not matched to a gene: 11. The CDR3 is CASSRGGGSGAYEQYF. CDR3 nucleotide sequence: TGCGCCAGCAGCCGCGGCGGCGGGAGTGGGGCCTACGAGCAGTACTTC.

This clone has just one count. CDR3: CSVAGTGSGNQPQHF. In DNA, the CDR3 is TGCAGCGTGGCTGGGACAGGGTCGGGCAATCAGCCCCAGCATTTT. The chain combines TRBV29-1 with TRBJ1-5, with 9 bases matching TRBD1. CDR3 size: 15 residues. V lost 6 bases to trimming and J lost 2 bases; unmatched junction nucleotides: 8. Per germline, CDR1 SQVTM and CDR2 ANQGSEA.

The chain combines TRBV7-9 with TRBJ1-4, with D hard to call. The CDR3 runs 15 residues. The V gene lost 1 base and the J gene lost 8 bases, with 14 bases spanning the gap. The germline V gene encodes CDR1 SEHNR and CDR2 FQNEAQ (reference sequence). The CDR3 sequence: CASSLGVGIQEKLFF. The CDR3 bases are TGTGCCAGCAGCTTAGGGGTTGGCATTCAGGAAAAACTGTTTTTT.

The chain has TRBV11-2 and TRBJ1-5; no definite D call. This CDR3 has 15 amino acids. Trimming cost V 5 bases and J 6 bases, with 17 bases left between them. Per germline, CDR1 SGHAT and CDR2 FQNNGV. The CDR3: CASSREGRYSQPQHF. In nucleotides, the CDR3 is TGTGCCAGCAGCCGAGAAGGACGGTACAGTCAGCCCCAGCATTTT. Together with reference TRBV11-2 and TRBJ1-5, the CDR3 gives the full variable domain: EAGVAQSPRYKIIEKRQSVAFWCNPISGHATLYWYQQILGQGPKLLIQFQNNGVVDDSQLPKDRFSAERLKGVDSTLKIQPAKLEDSAVYLCASSREGRYSQPQHFGDGTRLSIL.